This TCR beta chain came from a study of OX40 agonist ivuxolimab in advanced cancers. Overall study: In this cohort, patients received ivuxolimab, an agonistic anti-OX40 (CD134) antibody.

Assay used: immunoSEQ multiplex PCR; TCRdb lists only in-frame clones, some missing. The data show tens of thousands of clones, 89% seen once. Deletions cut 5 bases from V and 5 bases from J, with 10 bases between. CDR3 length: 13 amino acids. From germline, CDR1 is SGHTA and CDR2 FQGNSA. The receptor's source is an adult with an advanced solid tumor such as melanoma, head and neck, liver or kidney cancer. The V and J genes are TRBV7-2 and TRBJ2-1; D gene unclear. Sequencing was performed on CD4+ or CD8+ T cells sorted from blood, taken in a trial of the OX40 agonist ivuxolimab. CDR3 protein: CASSDTLHNEQFF. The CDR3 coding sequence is TGTGCCAGCAGCGACACACTGCACAATGAGCAGTTCTTC.